The text below deals with one T cell receptor beta chain. Germline assignment: CDR1 WSHSY and CDR2 SAAADI. This CDR3 region has 12 residues. V lost 8 bases and J lost 3, with 11 bases in between. TCRdb's copy holds only in-frame clones and misses some; the assay was immunoSEQ multiplex PCR. The sample gives 39,000 or so clones, 90% to 95% of which show up once; roughly 8.7% is in the top ten. The data originate from a study of T cell changes during pregnancy in multiple sclerosis. The clonotype comes from a female donor with multiple sclerosis, enrolled in a pregnancy study. The V call is TRBV10-2, the J call TRBJ2-7, with D possibly being TRBD1 (5 bases). Material: CD8+ T cells from peripheral blood mononuclear cells, obtained in the third trimester of pregnancy. CDR3: CASSGRDYEQYF. CDR3 sequence (DNA): TGCGCCAGCTCGGGCAGGGACTACGAGCAGTACTTC.